The entry that follows covers one T cell receptor (beta chain) sequence. Its specificity is not known. The record originates from a study of T cell responses to AZD1222 COVID-19 vaccine. Findings and caveats of the study: Dominant at 160-218 and 743-854, vaccine-associated CD4 TCRs also spanned spike. Two AZD1222 doses significantly raised spike-specific TCR breadth and depth over controls. It was only after the peak T cell response that any repertoires were sampled.

Sequencing used immunoSEQ multiplex PCR; TCRdb keeps in-frame clones, though not all of them. The sample carries tens of thousands of clones, around nine tenths recorded once. The V gene lost 4 bases and the J gene lost 7 bases, with 13 bases spanning the gap. The CDR3 spans 14 residues. Germline V lookup: CDR1 SNHLY, CDR2 FYNNEI. This TCR derives from an adult who received the AZD1222 COVID-19 vaccine. Sequencing used peripheral blood, obtained 28 days after the second AZD1222 dose. The genes are TRBV2 and TRBJ1-4; the D gene is possibly TRBD1 (5 bases). In nucleotides, the CDR3 is TGTGCCAGCAGTGGTTCAGGGCTTGGTGAAAAACTGTTTTTT. It is translated as CASSGSGLGEKLFF.